What follows are 2 T cell receptor beta chains derived from one specimen sequenced in a study of blood T cell repertoires in COVID-19. Data came from immunoSEQ multiplex PCR; TCRdb stores just in-frame clones and leaves some out. Of 150,000 to 200,000 clones detected, 70% to 90% appear once; the ten largest clones hold approximately 4%. Sequenced material: peripheral blood. All receptors derive from a human donor in a cohort sampled during active COVID-19.

The chain recombines TRBV9 with TRBJ2-5, with a possible D match to TRBD2 (5 bases). This CDR3 is built from 14 residues. Germline CDR1 reads SGDLS; CDR2 reads YYNGEE. V lost 1 base, J lost 3 bases, and 10 bases lay in between. The CDR3, as DNA: TGTGCCAGCAGCGTAAGTTCGCGGGAAGAGACCCAGTACTTC. As protein: CASSVSSREETQYF.

The chain links TRBV6-5 to TRBJ1-2, with 9 bases matching TRBD1. V gave up 8 bases and J gave up 0 bases; unmatched junction bases: 1. The CDR3 has 13 amino acids. Per the germline V gene, CDR1 is MNHEY and CDR2 is SVGAGI. CDR3 bases: TGTGCCAGCGGGACAGGGTCTAACTATGGCTACACCTTC. Translation: CASGTGSNYGYTF.